The present entry profiles one T cell receptor beta chain with its context. The source of the sample is a study of blood T cell repertoires in COVID-19. Across the whole study: The United States, Italy and Spain provided the acute and convalescent COVID-19 samples. T cells, B-cell-depleted T cells, or PBMCs supplied cDNA or gDNA.

Per the original data handling: Amplification of reference gene primers was used by the study to estimate nucleated cell counts. Clones were sequenced by immunoSEQ multiplex PCR, and TCRdb holds only the in-frame ones, with some missing. V and J calls and clone size are given by that table; D and trimming were obtained from the DNA. The table includes approximately 70,000 clones, around four fifths detected once. The Seattle patients, enrolled during active infection, were followed longitudinally. This CDR3 contains 15 residues. Germline V gene data show CDR1 as LGHNA and CDR2 as YNFKEQ. The V and J ends lost 0 bases and 8 bases respectively, with 13 bases between them.

The receptor was isolated from a man in his sixties with COVID-19, enrolled during active disease. The sequenced material came from peripheral blood. J is TRBJ2-2 and V is TRBV4-2; D unresolved. CDR3 region: CASSQDRGAGGELFF. The CDR3 nucleotides are TGTGCCAGCAGCCAAGATCGAGGAGCTGGGGGGGAGCTGTTTTTT.